This TCR beta chain was documented in a study of blood T cell repertoires in COVID-19 (dated by TCRdb to the early 2020s). For the wider study: Samples from collaborators originated in the United States, Italy and Spain and spanned both the acute and convalescent phases of COVID-19. The material from the prospective study consisted of cDNA or gDNA derived from T cells, B-cell-depleted T cells, or PBMCs. Deeply sampled blood TCRbeta repertoires from subjects exposed to, actively infected with, or recovered from COVID-19 were included in the dataset. The repertoires were made available in a free public database intended to serve as a resource for research on the immune response to SARS-CoV-2. Samples came from the ongoing ImmuneRACE study (first 160 participants) plus 1,254 subjects from 6 global collaborators. Sample metadata almost always included a de-identified subject ID, COVID-19 status, age in years and sex. Where available, HLA class I and class II types were obtained from metadata supplied by the sample provider rather than from assay-based typing.

Each collaborating institution followed its own protocols to collect whole blood in K2EDTA tubes. For TCRbeta analysis, collaborators shipped samples in one of three forms: frozen whole blood, isolated PBMCs, or DNA extracted from either of those sample types. Reading from cysteine to phenylalanine, the CDR3 counts 13 amino acids. Only the CDR3 DNA stays, 39 bases, in frame from base 1. Looking up the germline V gene yields CDR1 SNHLY and CDR2 FYNNEI. Relative to germline, V is missing 4 bases and J is missing 6 bases, with 2 bases of the junction outside any gene match. The immunoSEQ Assay, a bias-controlled multiplex PCR, was used to amplify TCRbeta CDR3 regions from genomic DNA. As for the authors' bioinformatics: Within the assay, amplification of reference gene primers was used to estimate how many nucleated cells each sample contained. To quantify the absolute abundance of each unique TCRbeta CDR3 rearrangement, sequence reads were collapsed and filtered. For each sample, productive Simpson clonality was calculated as the square root of Simpson's diversity index over productive rearrangements. Drawn from immuneACCESS, this table holds only the in-frame rearrangements with V and J called that TCRdb kept. Clones are partly lost; checked studies trace under half to an unresolved V gene and leave the rest unexplained. The V and J calls and clone size are taken from that table; D and trimming were inferred from the DNA. The sample includes roughly 180,000 clones, with about three quarters observed a single time. Roughly 8.8% of the sample goes to the ten largest clones.

For this clone: Its antigen remains unidentified. No base qualities exist here, and no much larger clone lies one base off it. Other nucleotide sequences in the sample specify the same CDR3.

The paper's findings and limits, for the study overall: How much clinical and demographic metadata was included differed by source and by participant, and the metadata was provided uncurated.

The receptor's source is a woman in her forties or fifties with active or convalescent COVID-19. In this chain, TRBV2 is recombined with TRBJ2-1, and 8 junctional nucleotides match TRBD1. Specimen: peripheral blood. CDR3 loop: CASSVQGGNEQFF. The DNA is as follows: TGTGCCAGCAGTGTACAGGGGGGCAATGAGCAGTTCTTC. The entire variable domain, with the stretches around the CDR3 drawn from the reference TRBV2 and TRBJ2-1 proteins, is EPEVTQTPSHQVTQMGQEVILRCVPISNHLYFYWYRQILGQKVEFLVSFYNNEISEKSEIFDDQFSVERPDGSNFTLKIRSTKLEDSAMYFCASSVQGGNEQFFGPGTRLTVL.